This T cell receptor beta chain was observed in a study of blood T cells in healthy people across ages. This clonotype was seen repeatedly, ten times or more. A second 7 to 11 cycle PCR used barcoded and J-beta primers. MiXCR, run by TCRdb on the 5' RACE reads, gives a single entry per CDR3 protein. Of around 1.5 million distinct CDR3 sequences in the sample, 40% to 50% were seen once. The ends were cut back, 3 bases at V and 5 bases at J, with 15 bases in the middle. Per germline, CDR1 SGDLS and CDR2 YYNGEE. This CDR3 spans 15 amino acids. The source material was blood. The rearrangement uses TRBV9 and TRBJ2-1; D is perhaps TRBD2 (5 bases). This sequence originates from a woman aged 18-29 years in good health. In DNA, the CDR3 is TGTGCCAGCAGCGCCGTCCCGGGATGGGACAATGAGCAGTTCTTC. Amino acids: CASSAVPGWDNEQFF.